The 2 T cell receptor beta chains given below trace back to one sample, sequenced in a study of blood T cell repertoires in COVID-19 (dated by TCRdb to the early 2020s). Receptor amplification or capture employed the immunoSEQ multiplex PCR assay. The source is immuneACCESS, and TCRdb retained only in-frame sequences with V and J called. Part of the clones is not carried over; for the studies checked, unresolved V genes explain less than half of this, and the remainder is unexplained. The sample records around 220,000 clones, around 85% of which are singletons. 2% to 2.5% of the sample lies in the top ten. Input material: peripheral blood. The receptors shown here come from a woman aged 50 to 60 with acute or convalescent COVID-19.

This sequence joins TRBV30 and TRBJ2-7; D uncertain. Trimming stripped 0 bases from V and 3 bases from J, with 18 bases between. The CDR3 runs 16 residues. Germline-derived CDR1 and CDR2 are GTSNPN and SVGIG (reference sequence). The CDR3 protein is CAWSVPSSRDIYEQYF. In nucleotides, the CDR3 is TGTGCCTGGAGTGTACCCTCTAGTCGAGATATCTACGAGCAGTACTTC.

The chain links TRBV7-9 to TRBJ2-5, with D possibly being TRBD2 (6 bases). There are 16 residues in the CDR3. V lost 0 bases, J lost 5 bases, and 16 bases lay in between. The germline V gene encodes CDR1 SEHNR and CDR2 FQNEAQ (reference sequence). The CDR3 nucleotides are TGTGCCAGCAGCTTAGCCCCTTCTCTAAGCGGGGAGACCCAGTACTTC. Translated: CASSLAPSLSGETQYF.